These T cell receptor beta chains were read from a single sample in a study of cytomegalovirus exposure and HLA in healthy donors. Profiling relied on immunoSEQ multiplex PCR, and the TCRdb table lists in-frame clones only, not all of them. The repertoire holds 150,000 to 200,000 clones, with approximately 80% as singletons. The sequencing input was PBMCs. These receptors were taken from a man aged 18 to 35 in good health and CMV-seronegative. Each CDR3 is given with its conserved first and last residue. The D gene is left open where the match is weak. Not every row has a clone size; where given, it reads once, few, many or a size class.

V gene	J gene	clone size	D gene	CDR3 DNA	CDR3 protein
TRBV5-1	TRBJ2-3	once	TRBD2	TGCGCCAGCAGCTTGGGCAGCGGGAGAGATACGCAGTATTTT	CASSLGSGRDTQYF
TRBV28	TRBJ2-7	-	-	TGTGCCAGCAGACGTACCAAGCTTGTAGGAGCGTTCTCCTACGAGCAGTACTTC	CASRRTKLVGAFSYEQYF
TRBV27	TRBJ2-5	few	TRBD1	TGTGCCAGCAGCTCTACAGGGGGTCCGATGGGGACCCAGTACTTC	CASSSTGGPMGTQYF
TRBV30	TRBJ2-7	-	-	TGTGCCTGGACCCCCGGCGGGGCTAGCTCCTACGAGCAGTACTTC	CAWTPGGASSYEQYF
TRBV28	TRBJ2-7	-	TRBD1	TGTGCCAGCCCAATCCCGGGACAGGGGGCGGACGAGCAGTACTTC	CASPIPGQGADEQYF
TRBV12-5	TRBJ2-3	-	TRBD2	TGTGCTAGTGGCTGGGGAGGGGCGGCCACAGATACGCAGTATTTT	CASGWGGAATDTQYF
TRBV6-1	TRBJ1-6	-	-	TGTGCCAGCAATCACATCTATAATTCACCCCTCCACTTT	CASNHIYNSPLHF
TRBV19	TRBJ1-2	-	TRBD1	TGTGCCAGTAGGGACAGGGGCGGTATGTCTGGCTACACCTTC	CASRDRGGMSGYTF
TRBV19	TRBJ2-3	-	TRBD2	TGTGCCAGTAGTATCGGGGCTAGCGGGAGTGCAGATACGCAGTATTTT	CASSIGASGSADTQYF
TRBV7-9	TRBJ1-2	-	TRBD1	TGTGCCAGCAGCTTAGCGGGGCCAGGGGGAATGGATGGCTACACCTTC	CASSLAGPGGMDGYTF
TRBV7-2	TRBJ1-2	-	-	TGTGCCAGCAGCTTAGCGTCGGACAGTAACTATGGCTACACCTTC	CASSLASDSNYGYTF
TRBV5-1	TRBJ1-1	-	-	TGCGCCAGCAGCTTCGACGGGGTTTCGGGTACTGAAGCTTTCTTT	CASSFDGVSGTEAFF
TRBV5-5	TRBJ1-6	-	-	TGTGCCAGCAGCTGGGGGGGGCGCGATCCCCTCCACTTT	CASSWGGRDPLHF
TRBV28	TRBJ1-5	-	-	TGTGCCAGCAGTTTCGCAGGGGCTAGCAATCAGCCCCAGCATTTT	CASSFAGASNQPQHF
TRBV29-1	TRBJ2-7	-	-	TGCAGCGTTCCCGGACTATCAACCTACGAGCAGTACTTC	CSVPGLSTYEQYF
TRBV25-1	TRBJ1-2	-	-	TGTGCCAGCAATGGAATGGGGTCCCGGGACAATGGTGGCTACACCTTC	CASNGMGSRDNGGYTF
TRBV28	TRBJ1-5	-	-	TGTGCCAGCCGACAGTCCTGGTATACAGGACAGCCCCAGCATTTT	CASRQSWYTGQPQHF
TRBV2	TRBJ2-4	once	-	TGTGCCAGCATGGGGGGAGAAACCAAAAACATTCAGTACTTC	CASMGGETKNIQYF
TRBV7-8	TRBJ2-7	-	-	TGTGCCAGCAGCTTAGTTCAGGCCGCCTACGAGCAGTACTTC	CASSLVQAAYEQYF
TRBV27	TRBJ2-7	-	TRBD2	TGTGCCAGTGGACTAGCAGGTGGCTACGAGCAGTACTTC	CASGLAGGYEQYF
TRBV15	TRBJ2-1	few	TRBD2	TGTGCCACCAGCAGACCCGGGCAGGGAGGGTGGAATGAGCAGTTCTTC	CATSRPGQGGWNEQFF
TRBV7-9	TRBJ2-7	few	-	TGTGCCAGCAGCTTAGTGGGGAGCTCCTACGAGCAGTACTTC	CASSLVGSSYEQYF
TRBV30	TRBJ2-3	few	TRBD2	TGTGCCTGGACTAGCGGGAGCACAGATACGCAGTATTTT	CAWTSGSTDTQYF
TRBV9	TRBJ2-7	-	TRBD1	TGTGCCAGCAGCCCCCAATGGGACAGGGACTACGAGCAGTACTTC	CASSPQWDRDYEQYF
TRBV7-8	TRBJ1-4	-	-	TGTGCCAGCAGCCCCGACAGCTTAGGGGGTAATGAAAAACTGTTTTTT	CASSPDSLGGNEKLFF
TRBV5-1	TRBJ2-7	once	TRBD2	TGCGCCAGCAGCATCCCCGGGGGGGCGGGCTACGAGCAGTACTTC	CASSIPGGAGYEQYF
TRBV5-4	TRBJ2-1	-	TRBD2	TGTGCCAGCGCCTCTGCCAGGGTCCAGCGGGGGATGGTTGAGCAGTTCTTC	CASASARVQRGMVEQFF
TRBV15	TRBJ2-7	-	-	TGTGCCACCAGCAGGGGGGGACTCTCGAAGGGCGACGAGCAGTACTTC	CATSRGGLSKGDEQYF
TRBV6-5	TRBJ2-5	-	TRBD2	TGTGCCAGCAGGGGACTAGGGATCCAAGAGACCCAGTACTTC	CASRGLGIQETQYF
TRBV9	TRBJ2-2	-	TRBD1	TGTGCCAGCAGCGTCTTGGGACAGGGCACCGGGGAGCTGTTTTTT	CASSVLGQGTGELFF
TRBV7-9	TRBJ2-7	once	-	TGTGCCAGCAGTCATCTAGCGTACGAGCAGTACTTC	CASSHLAYEQYF
TRBV7-2	TRBJ1-2	-	TRBD1	TGTGCCAGCCGAAAGGCAGGGGGTCCAAACTATGGCTACACCTTC	CASRKAGGPNYGYTF
TRBV14	TRBJ2-2	few	-	TGTGCCAGCAGCCAAGGCCAAGGGGCCCTAGCGAACACCGGGGAGCTGTTTTTT	CASSQGQGALANTGELFF
TRBV28	TRBJ2-7	few	TRBD2	TGTGCCAGCAGTTTACGGCTAGCGGGAGAAGACGAGCAGTACTTC	CASSLRLAGEDEQYF
TRBV7-3	TRBJ2-7	-	TRBD1	TGTGCCAGCGACCCGGGACAGGGCTGCCACGAGCAGTACTTC	CASDPGQGCHEQYF
TRBV7-2	TRBJ2-7	once	-	TGTGCCAGCAGCCCCACCTACGAGCAGTACTTC	CASSPTYEQYF
TRBV9	TRBJ1-2	-	-	TGTGCCAGCAGCAGAACCGGACAGAACTATGGCTACACCTTC	CASSRTGQNYGYTF
TRBV28	TRBJ2-7	-	-	TGTGCCAGCAGTTTAGGCGTCGGCGGTACCTCCTACGAGCAGTACTTC	CASSLGVGGTSYEQYF
TRBV11-3	TRBJ2-1	-	TRBD2	TGTGCCAGCAGCCTCGGACTAGGGTTACAGTTCTTC	CASSLGLGLQFF
TRBV10-2	TRBJ1-2	-	TRBD1	TGCGCCAGCACACTTCGGACAGGGGAAGGCTACACCTTC	CASTLRTGEGYTF
TRBV28	TRBJ2-3	-	-	TGTGCCAGCAGTTTATCCCCGCGAGGTACGCAGTATTTT	CASSLSPRGTQYF
TRBV5-1	TRBJ1-2	-	-	TGCGCCAGCACCCCGGGACTCAGCTACTATGGCTACACCTTC	CASTPGLSYYGYTF
TRBV5-1	TRBJ1-6	once	TRBD1	TGCGCCAGCAGCTCTGGTGGACCGGGACAGGGAATTCGTAATTCACCCCTCCACTTT	CASSSGGPGQGIRNSPLHF
TRBV28	TRBJ1-1	-	-	TGTGCCAGCAGTTTACCTGGGAGGGGGGCTTTCTTT	CASSLPGRGAFF
TRBV7-6	TRBJ2-6	-	-	TGTGCCAGCAGGCGGGGATCTGGGGCCAACGTCCTGACTTTC	CASRRGSGANVLTF
TRBV7-6	TRBJ2-5	-	TRBD2	TGTGCCAGCAGCTTAGCCCAGCGGGGGGGCGGGACCCAGTACTTC	CASSLAQRGGGTQYF
TRBV21-1	TRBJ2-1	-	-	TGTGCCAGCAGCAACCTGGACAGGGGAAAAACCAATGAGCAGTTCTTC	CASSNLDRGKTNEQFF
TRBV18	TRBJ2-3	-	-	TGTGCCAGCTCACCTCCTGGAGGAGTGGCAGATACGCAGTATTTT	CASSPPGGVADTQYF
TRBV27	TRBJ2-7	once	-	TGTGCCAGCAGTTACACAGGAATCTCCTACGAGCAGTACTTC	CASSYTGISYEQYF
TRBV5-8	TRBJ1-2	once	TRBD1	TGTGCCAGCAGCTTCCAGGGGGTAGAGTTGGACGGCTACACCTTC	CASSFQGVELDGYTF
TRBV28	TRBJ2-7	-	TRBD2	TGTGCCAGCAGCCCCTTAGCGGGAGGGATCTACGAGCAGTACTTC	CASSPLAGGIYEQYF
TRBV7-9	TRBJ1-1	-	TRBD1	TGTTCCAGCAGCCCTAGACAGGGTTTCGACATGAACACTGAAGCTTTCTTT	CSSSPRQGFDMNTEAFF
TRBV30	TRBJ2-7	-	-	TGTGCCTGGAGTGTAATGGGAGACGGGCAGTACTTC	CAWSVMGDGQYF
TRBV28	TRBJ2-7	-	TRBD1	TGTGCCAGCACCCTTGGACAGGGGGACGAGCAGTACTTC	CASTLGQGDEQYF
TRBV2	TRBJ1-1	few	-	TGTGCCAGCAGTCAAAACTTGAACACTGAAGCTTTCTTT	CASSQNLNTEAFF
TRBV7-8	TRBJ1-2	-	TRBD1	TGTGCCAGCAGCCCGACAGGGGGCAATGGATATGGCTACACCTTC	CASSPTGGNGYGYTF